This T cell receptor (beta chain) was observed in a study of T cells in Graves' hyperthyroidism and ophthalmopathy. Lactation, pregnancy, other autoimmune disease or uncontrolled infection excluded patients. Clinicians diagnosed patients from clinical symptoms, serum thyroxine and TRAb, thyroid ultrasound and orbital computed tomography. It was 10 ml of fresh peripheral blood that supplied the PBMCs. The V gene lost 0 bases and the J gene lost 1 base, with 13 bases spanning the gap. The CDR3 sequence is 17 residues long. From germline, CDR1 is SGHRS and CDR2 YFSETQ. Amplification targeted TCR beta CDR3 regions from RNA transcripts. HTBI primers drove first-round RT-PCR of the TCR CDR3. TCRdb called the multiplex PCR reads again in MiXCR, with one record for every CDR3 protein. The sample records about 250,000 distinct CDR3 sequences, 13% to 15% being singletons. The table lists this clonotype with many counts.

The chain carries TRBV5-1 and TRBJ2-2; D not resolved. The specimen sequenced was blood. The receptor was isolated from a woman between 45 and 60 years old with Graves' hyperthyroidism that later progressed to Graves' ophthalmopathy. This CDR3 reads CASSLVGTPQNTGELFF. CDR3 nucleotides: TGCGCCAGCAGCTTGGTGGGAACGCCGCAGAACACCGGGGAGCTGTTTTTT.